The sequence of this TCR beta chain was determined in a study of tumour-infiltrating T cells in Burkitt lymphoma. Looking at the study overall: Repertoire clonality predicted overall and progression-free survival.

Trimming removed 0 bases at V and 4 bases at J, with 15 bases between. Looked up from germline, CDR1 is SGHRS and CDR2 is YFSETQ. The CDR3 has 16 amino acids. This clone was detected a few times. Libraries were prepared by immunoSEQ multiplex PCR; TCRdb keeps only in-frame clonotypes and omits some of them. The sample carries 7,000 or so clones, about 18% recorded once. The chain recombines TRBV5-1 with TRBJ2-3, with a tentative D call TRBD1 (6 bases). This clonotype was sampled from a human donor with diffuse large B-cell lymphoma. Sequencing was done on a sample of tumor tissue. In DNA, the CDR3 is TGCGCCAGCAGCTTGGGGACAACAGGGTTGGCAGATACGCAGTATTTT. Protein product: CASSLGTTGLADTQYF.